A selection of T cell receptor beta chains follows, all from one sample in a study of CD8+ T cells in alopecia areata. Data came from immunoSEQ multiplex PCR; TCRdb stores just in-frame clones and leaves some out. Altogether 150,000 to 200,000 clones are present, roughly 50% being singletons, with the ten largest covering around 12%. This sample comprised CD8+ T cells sorted from blood, obtained at week 24, from a patient treated with tofacitinib. Every receptor here comes from a human donor with alopecia areata. The CDR3 runs from the conserved cysteine through the conserved F or W.

v_call	cdr3_aa
TRBV4-2	CASSQDVNIQYF
TRBV7-9	CASSLAGAGSQYEQYF
TRBV10-3	CAISEKTSGGFPEETQYF
TRBV19	CASQTSASSTEQFF
TRBV7-9	CASSFGGGTDTQYF
TRBV27	CASSRQGNQPQHF
TRBV19	CASSILEDTEAFF
TRBV14	CASSHLNYGYTF
TRBV27	CASSVWGSNQPQHF
TRBV19	CASSSGTGSVSYF
TRBV15	CATSRHRQGVGANEKLFF
TRBV1	CTTCLAGGSYNEQFF
TRBV29-1	CSVWGRGPDTGELFF